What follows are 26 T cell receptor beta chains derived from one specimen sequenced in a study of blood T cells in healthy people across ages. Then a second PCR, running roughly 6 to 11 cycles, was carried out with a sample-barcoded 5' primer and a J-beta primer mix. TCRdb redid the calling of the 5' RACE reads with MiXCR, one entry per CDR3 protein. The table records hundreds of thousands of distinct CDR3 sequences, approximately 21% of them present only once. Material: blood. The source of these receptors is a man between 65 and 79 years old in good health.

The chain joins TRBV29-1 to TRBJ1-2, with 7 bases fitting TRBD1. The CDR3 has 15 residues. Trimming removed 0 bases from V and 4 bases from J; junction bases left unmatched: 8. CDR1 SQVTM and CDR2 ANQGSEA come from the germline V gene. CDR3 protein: CSVEERGGVGYGYTF. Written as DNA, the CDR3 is TGCAGCGTTGAAGAGCGAGGGGGCGTAGGCTATGGCTACACCTTC.

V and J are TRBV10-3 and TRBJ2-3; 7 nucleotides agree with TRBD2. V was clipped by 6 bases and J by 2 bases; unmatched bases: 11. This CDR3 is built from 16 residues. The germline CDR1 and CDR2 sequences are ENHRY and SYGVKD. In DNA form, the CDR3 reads TGTGCCATCAGCCCAACGACTAGCACTGACACAGATACGCAGTATTTT. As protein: CAISPTTSTDTDTQYF.

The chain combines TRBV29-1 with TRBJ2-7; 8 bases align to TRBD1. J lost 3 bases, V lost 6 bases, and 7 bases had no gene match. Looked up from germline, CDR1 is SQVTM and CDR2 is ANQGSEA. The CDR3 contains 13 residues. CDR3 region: CSVGTGTDYEQYF. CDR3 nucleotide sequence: TGCAGCGTGGGGACAGGAACCGACTACGAGCAGTACTTC.

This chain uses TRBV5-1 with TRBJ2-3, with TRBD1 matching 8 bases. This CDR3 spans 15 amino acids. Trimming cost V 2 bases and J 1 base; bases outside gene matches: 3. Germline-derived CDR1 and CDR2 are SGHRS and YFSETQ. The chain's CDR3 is CASSFPTGGTDTQYF. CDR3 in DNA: TGCGCCAGCAGCTTTCCGACAGGGGGCACAGATACGCAGTATTTT.

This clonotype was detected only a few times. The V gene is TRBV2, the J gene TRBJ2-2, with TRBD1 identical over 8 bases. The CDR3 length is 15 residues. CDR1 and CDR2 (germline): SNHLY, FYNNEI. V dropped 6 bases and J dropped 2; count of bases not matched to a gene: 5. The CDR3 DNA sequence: TGTGCCAGCAGATTCGACAGGGGCAACACCGGGGAGCTGTTTTTT. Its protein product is CASRFDRGNTGELFF.

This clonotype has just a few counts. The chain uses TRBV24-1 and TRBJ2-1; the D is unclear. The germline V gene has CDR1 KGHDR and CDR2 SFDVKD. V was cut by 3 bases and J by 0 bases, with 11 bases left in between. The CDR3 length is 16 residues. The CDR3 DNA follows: TGTGCCACCAGTGATAAACAGCTTAGCTCCTACAATGAGCAGTTCTTC. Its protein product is CATSDKQLSSYNEQFF.

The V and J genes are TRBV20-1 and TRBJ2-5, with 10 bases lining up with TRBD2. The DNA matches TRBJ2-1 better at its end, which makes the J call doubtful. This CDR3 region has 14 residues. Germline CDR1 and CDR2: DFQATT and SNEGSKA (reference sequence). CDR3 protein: CSASSGTSVGEQFF. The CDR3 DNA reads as TGCAGTGCTAGCTCCGGGACTAGCGTCGGGGAGCAGTTCTTC.

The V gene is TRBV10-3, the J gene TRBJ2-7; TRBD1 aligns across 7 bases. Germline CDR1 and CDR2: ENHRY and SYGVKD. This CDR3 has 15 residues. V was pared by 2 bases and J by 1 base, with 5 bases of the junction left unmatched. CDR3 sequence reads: CAISEPPGQSYEQYF. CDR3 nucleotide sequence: TGTGCCATCAGTGAGCCACCGGGACAGTCCTACGAGCAGTACTTC.

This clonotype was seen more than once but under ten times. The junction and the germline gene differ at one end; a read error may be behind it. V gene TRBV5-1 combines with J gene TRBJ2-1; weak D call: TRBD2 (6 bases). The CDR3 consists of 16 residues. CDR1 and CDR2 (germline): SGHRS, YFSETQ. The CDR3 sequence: CASSLGGRSSYNEQFF. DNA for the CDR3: TGTGCCAGCAGTTTAGGTGGGAGGAGCTCCTACAATGAGCAGTTCTTC.

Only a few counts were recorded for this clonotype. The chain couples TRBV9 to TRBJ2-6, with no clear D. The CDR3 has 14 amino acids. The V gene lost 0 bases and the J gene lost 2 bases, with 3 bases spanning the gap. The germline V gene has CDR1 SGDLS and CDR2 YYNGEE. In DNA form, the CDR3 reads TGTGCCAGCAGCGTAGCTACTGGGGCCAACGTCCTGACTTTC. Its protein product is CASSVATGANVLTF.

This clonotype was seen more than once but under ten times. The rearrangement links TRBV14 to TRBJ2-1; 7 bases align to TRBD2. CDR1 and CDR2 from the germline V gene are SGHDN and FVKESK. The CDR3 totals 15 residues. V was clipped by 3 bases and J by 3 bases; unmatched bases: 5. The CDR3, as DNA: TGTGCCAGCAGCCACCGCGGGGGATACTACAATGAGCAGTTCTTC. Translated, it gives CASSHRGGYYNEQFF.

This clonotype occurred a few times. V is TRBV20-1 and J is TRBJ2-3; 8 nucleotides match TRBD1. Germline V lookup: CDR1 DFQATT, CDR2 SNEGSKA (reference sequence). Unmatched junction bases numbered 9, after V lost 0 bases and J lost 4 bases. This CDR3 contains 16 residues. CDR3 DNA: TGCAGTGCTAGAGACCCTTGGACAGGGATCGCAGATACGCAGTATTTT. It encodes CSARDPWTGIADTQYF.

CDR3 sequence: CASSYWGQGNSYEQYF. CDR3 sequence (DNA): TGTGCCAGCAGTTACTGGGGACAGGGAAACTCCTACGAGCAGTACTTC. The chain combines TRBV6-5 with TRBJ2-7, with 9 bases identical to TRBD1. Trimming at V came to 1 base and at J to 0 bases, leaving 4 bases not matched to a gene. The CDR3 spans 16 residues. CDR1 MNHEY and CDR2 SVGAGI come from the germline V gene.

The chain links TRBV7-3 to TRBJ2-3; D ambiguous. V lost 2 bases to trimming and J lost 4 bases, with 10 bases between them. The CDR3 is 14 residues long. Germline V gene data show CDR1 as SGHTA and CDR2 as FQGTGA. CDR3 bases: TGTGCCAGCAGCTTAGGTTACTCGCCAGATACGCAGTATTTT. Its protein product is CASSLGYSPDTQYF.

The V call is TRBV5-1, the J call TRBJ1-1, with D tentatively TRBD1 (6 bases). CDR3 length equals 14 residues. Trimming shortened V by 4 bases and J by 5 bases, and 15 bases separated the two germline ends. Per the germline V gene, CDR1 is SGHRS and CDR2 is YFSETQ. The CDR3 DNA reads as TGCGCCAGCAGCCCAGGGGAGGGTAGGACTGAAGCTTTCTTT. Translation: CASSPGEGRTEAFF.

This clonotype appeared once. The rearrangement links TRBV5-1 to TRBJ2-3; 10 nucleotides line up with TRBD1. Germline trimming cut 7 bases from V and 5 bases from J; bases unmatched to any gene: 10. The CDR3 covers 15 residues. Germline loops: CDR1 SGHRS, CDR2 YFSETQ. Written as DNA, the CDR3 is TGCGCCAGCTGCGCGGACAGGGGGGACGTAGATACGCAGTATTTT. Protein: CASCADRGDVDTQYF.

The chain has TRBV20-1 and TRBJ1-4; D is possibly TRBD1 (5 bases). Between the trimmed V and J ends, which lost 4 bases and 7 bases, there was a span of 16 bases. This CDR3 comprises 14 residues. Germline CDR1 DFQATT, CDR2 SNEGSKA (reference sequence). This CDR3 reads CSATPGVIGEKLFF. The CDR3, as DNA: TGCAGTGCTACCCCGGGGGTTATTGGTGAAAAACTGTTTTTT.

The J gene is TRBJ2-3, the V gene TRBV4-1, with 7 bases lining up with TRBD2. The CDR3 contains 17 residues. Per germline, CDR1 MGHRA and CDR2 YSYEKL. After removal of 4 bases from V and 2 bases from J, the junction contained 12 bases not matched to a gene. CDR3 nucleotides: TGCGCCAGCAGCCCCTCGTCTAGCGGAGGGCTCACAGATACGCAGTATTTT. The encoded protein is CASSPSSSGGLTDTQYF.

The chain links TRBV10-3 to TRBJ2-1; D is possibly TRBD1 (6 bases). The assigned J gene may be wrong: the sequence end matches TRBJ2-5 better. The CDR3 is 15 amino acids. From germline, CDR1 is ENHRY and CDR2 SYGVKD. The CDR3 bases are TGTGCCATCAGTGAGTCCAGGGGCCCCCAAGAGACCCAGTACTTC. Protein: CAISESRGPQETQYF.

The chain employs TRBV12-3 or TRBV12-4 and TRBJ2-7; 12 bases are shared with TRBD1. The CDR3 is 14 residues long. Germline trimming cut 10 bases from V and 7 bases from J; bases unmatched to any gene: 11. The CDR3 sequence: CANRPGQGAGEQYF. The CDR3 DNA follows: TGTGCCAACCGCCCGGGACAGGGGGCAGGTGAGCAGTACTTC.

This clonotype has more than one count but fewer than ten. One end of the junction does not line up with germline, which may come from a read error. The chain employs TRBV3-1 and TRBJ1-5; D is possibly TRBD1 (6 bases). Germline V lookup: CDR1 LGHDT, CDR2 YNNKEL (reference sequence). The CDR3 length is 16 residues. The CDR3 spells CASSQTLDRRYQPQHF. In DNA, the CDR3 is TGTGCCAGCAGCCAAACTTTGGACAGACGCTATCAGCCTCAGCATTTT.

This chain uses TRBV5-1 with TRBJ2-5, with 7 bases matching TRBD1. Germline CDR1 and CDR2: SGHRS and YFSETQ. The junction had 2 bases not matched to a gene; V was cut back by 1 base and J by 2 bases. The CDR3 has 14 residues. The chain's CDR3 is CASSLPGQQETQYF. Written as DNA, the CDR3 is TGCGCCAGCAGCTTGCCGGGACAGCAAGAGACCCAGTACTTC.

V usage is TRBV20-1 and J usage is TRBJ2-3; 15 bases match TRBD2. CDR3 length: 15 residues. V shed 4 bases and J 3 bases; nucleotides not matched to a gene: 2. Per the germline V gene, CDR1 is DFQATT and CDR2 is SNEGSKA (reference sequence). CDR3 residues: CSAKGLAGGTDTQYF. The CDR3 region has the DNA TGCAGTGCTAAAGGACTAGCGGGAGGGACAGATACGCAGTATTTT.

The CDR3 sequence: CATSSAGVYNEQFF. As DNA, the CDR3 is TGTGCCACCTCCTCAGCGGGAGTATACAATGAGCAGTTCTTC. V and J are TRBV24-1 and TRBJ2-1; 8 bases match TRBD2. This CDR3 comprises 14 residues. Germline-derived CDR1 and CDR2 are KGHDR and SFDVKD. V lost 9 bases, J lost 4 bases, and 7 bases stayed unmatched.

The CDR3 region has the DNA TGTGCCAGCAGTGCACCGGGACTAGCGGGTCGGGGGTCCTACAATGAGCAGTTCTTC. Protein: CASSAPGLAGRGSYNEQFF. The V gene is TRBV6-1, the J gene TRBJ2-1; TRBD2 agrees at 12 bases. This CDR3 is 19 amino acids long. CDR1 and CDR2 (germline): MNHNS, SASEGT. The V and J ends lost 4 bases and 1 base, in that order; junction bases with no gene match: 11.

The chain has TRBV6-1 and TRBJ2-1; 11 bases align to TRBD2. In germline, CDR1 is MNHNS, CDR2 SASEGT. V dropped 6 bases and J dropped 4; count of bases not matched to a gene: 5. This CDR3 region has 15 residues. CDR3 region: CASRKTSGSYNEQFF. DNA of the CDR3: TGTGCCAGCAGGAAAACTAGCGGGAGTTACAATGAGCAGTTCTTC.